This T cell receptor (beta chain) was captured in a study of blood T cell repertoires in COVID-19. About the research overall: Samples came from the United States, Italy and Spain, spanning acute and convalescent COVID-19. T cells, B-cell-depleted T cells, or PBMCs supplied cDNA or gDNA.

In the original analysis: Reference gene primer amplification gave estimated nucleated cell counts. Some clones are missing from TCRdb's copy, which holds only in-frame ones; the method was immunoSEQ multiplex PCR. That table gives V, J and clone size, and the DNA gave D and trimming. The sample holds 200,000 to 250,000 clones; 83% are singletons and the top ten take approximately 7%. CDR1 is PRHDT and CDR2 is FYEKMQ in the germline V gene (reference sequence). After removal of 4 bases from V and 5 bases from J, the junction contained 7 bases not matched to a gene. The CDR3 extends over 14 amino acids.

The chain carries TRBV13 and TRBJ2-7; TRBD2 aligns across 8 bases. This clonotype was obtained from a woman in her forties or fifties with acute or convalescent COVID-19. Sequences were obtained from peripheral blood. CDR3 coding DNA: TGTGCCAGCAGCTCCGGGGGGGGCCATGACGAGCAGTACTTC. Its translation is CASSSGGGHDEQYF.